There are a few counts of the clone carrying this T cell receptor (beta chain). Its antigen is unknown. The CDR3 runs 15 residues. V gave up 3 bases and J gave up 8 bases, with 20 bases separating them. CDR1 and CDR2 from the germline V gene are SGHRS and YFSETQ. The data were taken from a study of blood T cells in healthy people across ages. Findings of the study overall: Diversity figures derived from one million T cells were judged to underestimate the true value. In long-lived donors, naive CD4+ cell counts and diversity exceeded those of aged donors.

Next came a second PCR, run for about 6 to 12 cycles, which used a sample-barcoded 5' primer along with a J-beta primer mix. TCRdb recomputed calls from the 5' RACE reads with MiXCR, one row per CDR3 protein. This table holds approximately 1.5 million distinct CDR3 sequences, almost 35% found once. The V gene is TRBV5-1, the J gene TRBJ1-2; D not resolved. The sequencing input was blood. The receptor was derived from a woman aged 30 to 39 in good health. CDR3 loop: CASSSLQQSHGGYTF. CDR3 nucleotides: TGCGCCAGCAGCTCATTACAACAGAGCCATGGGGGCTACACCTTC.